The 26 T cell receptor beta chains in this list originate from one sample, sequenced in a study of blood T cell repertoires in COVID-19. The assay was immunoSEQ multiplex PCR, and TCRdb's table has in-frame clones only and misses some. Here the sample spans roughly 96,000 clones, 70% to 90% being singletons. The sample consisted of peripheral blood. These receptors originate from a man aged 55-75 years with acute or convalescent COVID-19.

The chain has TRBV4-3 and TRBJ2-1; D is uncertain. Trimming pared 4 bases from V and 0 bases from J, leaving 7 bases between. Germline V gene lookup returns CDR1 LGHNA and CDR2 YSLEER. This CDR3 spans 14 amino acids. The CDR3 DNA is TGCGCCAGCAGCCCCAGAATCTCCTACAATGAGCAGTTCTTC. Its translation is CASSPRISYNEQFF.

CDR3 nucleotide sequence: TGTGCCAGCAGCCACTCGACAGGGGCTAAAGAGACCCAGTACTTC. Encoded protein: CASSHSTGAKETQYF. The V and J genes are TRBV14 and TRBJ2-5; TRBD1 matches at 8 bases. The CDR3 length is 15 residues. V shed 3 bases and J 3 bases; nucleotides not matched to a gene: 6. Germline V gives CDR1 SGHDN, CDR2 FVKESK.

This clone turned up a few times. CDR3 residues: CASSLSGGFNEKLFF. The CDR3 DNA reads TGTGCCAGCAGTTTATCAGGGGGCTTTAATGAAAAACTGTTTTTT. V and J are TRBV28 and TRBJ1-4; TRBD1 aligns across 8 bases. V lost 1 base to trimming and J lost 4 bases; unmatched junction nucleotides: 2. Germline CDR1 reads MDHEN; CDR2 reads SYDVKM. CDR3 length equals 15 residues.

The chain is built from TRBV30 and TRBJ2-5, with 7 bases aligning to TRBD1. The CDR3 consists of 12 residues. Germline values: CDR1 GTSNPN, CDR2 SVGIG (reference sequence). The ends lost 3 bases at V and 5 bases at J; junction bases unmatched: 3. CDR3 coding DNA: TGTGCCTGGAGCCACAGGGGCGAGACCCAGTACTTC. Encoded protein: CAWSHRGETQYF.

The CDR3 loop is CASSPRLASTGELFF. As DNA, the CDR3 is TGTGCCAGCAGCCCCAGACTAGCGAGCACCGGGGAGCTGTTTTTT. This chain connects TRBV3-1 (or the pseudogene TRBV3-2) to TRBJ2-2, with 8 bases fitting TRBD2. This CDR3 contains 15 residues. The V gene's germline CDR1 is LGHDT and CDR2 YNNKEL (reference sequence). Trimming took 4 bases from V and 4 from J; bases not matched to a gene: 5.

This clone has only a few counts. The V call is TRBV11-3, the J call TRBJ1-6; 10 bases map to TRBD1. CDR1 is SGHNT and CDR2 is YENEEA in the germline V gene. This CDR3 has 15 residues. With 4 bases clipped from V and 13 bases from J, the junction kept 10 bases outside the gene matches. The CDR3: CASSSEGTGVWPLHF. CDR3 nucleotide sequence: TGTGCCAGCAGCTCAGAAGGGACAGGGGTTTGGCCCCTCCACTTT.

This sequence joins TRBV4-3 and TRBJ1-2; 9 bases align to TRBD1. Germline trimming cut 1 base from V and 5 bases from J; bases unmatched to any gene: 5. CDR1 is LGHNA, CDR2 YSLEER, per germline. The CDR3 has 15 residues. The CDR3 coding sequence is TGCGCCAGCAGCCAAGTCCCGGGACAGGGTTATGGCTACACCTTC. Its protein is CASSQVPGQGYGYTF.

The chain links TRBV29-1 to TRBJ1-1; no clear D gene. CDR1 and CDR2 from the germline V gene are SQVTM and ANQGSEA. The ends were cut back, 0 bases at V and 0 bases at J, with 5 bases in the middle. The CDR3 runs to 13 residues. The CDR3 spells CSVEDSVNTEAFF. CDR3 nucleotide sequence: TGCAGCGTTGAAGATAGCGTGAACACTGAAGCTTTCTTT.

J is TRBJ1-1 and V is TRBV18; D possibly corresponds to TRBD1 (6 bases). In germline, CDR1 is KGHSH, CDR2 LQKENI. V lost 7 bases, J lost 1 base, and 10 bases lay in between. This CDR3 spans 13 amino acids. The CDR3 is CASLTDRNTEAFF. CDR3 nucleotides: TGTGCCAGCTTAACGGACAGGAACACTGAAGCTTTCTTT.

This clone was seen once. The rearrangement links TRBV27 to TRBJ1-6, with TRBD1 matching 9 bases. Germline loops: CDR1 MNHEY, CDR2 SMNVEV (reference sequence). V trimming: 0 bases; J trimming: 9 bases; junction bases outside the gene matches: 6. The CDR3 covers 16 residues. Written as DNA, the CDR3 is TGTGCCAGCAGTTTATCAATGGGGACAGGGTTTTCACCCCTCCACTTT. It specifies CASSLSMGTGFSPLHF.

On this clone itself: The same CDR3 also results from other DNA sequences found in this sample. The chain recombines TRBV30 with TRBJ1-5, with D possibly TRBD1 on 5 matching bases. The germline V and J ends were trimmed by 2 bases and 5 bases, with 10 bases remaining between them. CDR1 is GTSNPN and CDR2 is SVGIG in the germline V gene (reference sequence). This CDR3 comprises 13 residues. DNA for the CDR3: TGTGCCTGGAGTCCAACGGGGGATCAGCCCCAGCATTTT. It encodes CAWSPTGDQPQHF.

This clone was seen a handful of times. The CDR3 coding sequence is TGTGCCAGCAGCCAGTCCGGCACCGGGGAGCTGTTTTTT. Residues: CASSQSGTGELFF. The V gene is TRBV14, the J gene TRBJ2-2, with unresolved D. V was clipped by 3 bases and J by 4 bases, with 6 bases between them. CDR3 length equals 13 residues. Germline V CDR1 and CDR2: SGHDN, FVKESK.

The chain combines TRBV11-2 with TRBJ2-5, with D uncertain. The CDR3 has 13 amino acids. Germline values: CDR1 SGHAT, CDR2 FQNNGV. The V and J ends lost 5 bases and 5 bases respectively, with 12 bases between them. Here the CDR3 reads CASSLSPLETQYF. The CDR3 bases are TGTGCCAGCAGCCTCTCTCCCCTGGAGACCCAGTACTTC.

This clone was seen more than once but under ten times. This chain links TRBV2 with TRBJ1-5, with D possibly matching TRBD1 (6 bases). This CDR3 is 14 amino acids long. Germline-derived CDR1 and CDR2 are SNHLY and FYNNEI. Trimming removed 5 bases at V and 6 bases at J, with 14 bases between. CDR3: CASSYTGNSQPQHF. DNA of the CDR3: TGTGCCAGCAGTTATACAGGGAACAGTCAGCCCCAGCATTTT.

J is TRBJ2-3 and V is TRBV19, with 11 bases aligning to TRBD2. The CDR3 runs 16 residues. CDR1 is LNHDA and CDR2 is SQIVND in the germline V gene (reference sequence). With V trimmed by 7 bases and J by 2 bases, 8 bases remained unmatched. CDR3 loop: CASTSRTSGHTDTQYF. The CDR3 DNA follows: TGTGCCAGTACTTCCCGGACTAGCGGGCACACAGATACGCAGTATTTT.

The rearrangement links TRBV29-1 to TRBJ1-1, with a possible D match to TRBD1 (5 bases). Germline loops: CDR1 SQVTM, CDR2 ANQGSEA. The CDR3 contains 15 residues. The V end was cut by 4 bases, the J end by 5 bases, with 20 bases between. The CDR3, as DNA: TGCAGCGTTGTTACCCCGCCCGGCGGGGGGACTGAAGCTTTCTTT. Its protein product is CSVVTPPGGGTEAFF.

The CDR3 DNA reads as TGTGCCAGCAGCTTAGACAGGGGGAATGGCTACACCTTC. Translated: CASSLDRGNGYTF. This chain joins TRBV7-2 and TRBJ1-2, with 8 bases matching TRBD1. Trimming cost V 1 base and J 6 bases; bases outside gene matches: 1. Per the germline V gene, CDR1 is SGHTA and CDR2 is FQGNSA. CDR3 length equals 13 residues.

The V and J genes are TRBV2 and TRBJ2-3; 7 bases agree with TRBD2. Per the germline V gene, CDR1 is SNHLY and CDR2 is FYNNEI. CDR3 length: 13 amino acids. Germline trimming cut 6 bases from V and 8 bases from J; bases unmatched to any gene: 8. CDR3 nucleotides: TGTGCCAGCAGCCCGACTAGCCTGGGTACGCAGTATTTT. This codes for CASSPTSLGTQYF.

This clone was observed a single time. The V gene is TRBV7-6, the J gene TRBJ2-1; D is unclear. V dropped 4 bases and J dropped 2 bases, with 6 bases sitting between them. The CDR3 is 13 residues long. The germline gives CDR1 SGHVS, CDR2 FNYEAQ. DNA of the CDR3: TGTGCCAGCAGCTCCTATGCCTACAATGAGCAGTTCTTC. Translation gives CASSSYAYNEQFF. The complete variable domain, with remaining parts taken from reference TRBV7-6 and TRBJ2-1, reads GAGVSQSPRYKVTKRGQDVALRCDPISGHVSLYWYRQALGQGPEFLTYFNYEAQQDKSGLPNDRFSAERPEGSISTLTIQRTEQRDSAMYRCASSSYAYNEQFFGPGTRLTVL.

The chain has TRBV21-1 and TRBJ2-7; TRBD1, the D gene given by the table, was not confirmed from the DNA. TRBV21-1 is shown as a pseudogene. The CDR3 contains 16 residues. DNA of the CDR3: TGTGCCAGCAGCAAGAACGAAAAAGGGGTCGGAAACGAGCAGTACTTC. This codes for CASSKNEKGVGNEQYF.

V is TRBV29-1 and J is TRBJ1-1, with D perhaps TRBD1 (5 bases). Germline CDR1 SQVTM, CDR2 ANQGSEA. V was pared by 3 bases and J by 0 bases, with 14 bases between. The CDR3 sequence is 15 residues long. CDR3 sequence reads: CSVDVGGSMNTEAFF. The CDR3 region has the DNA TGCAGCGTTGACGTTGGGGGGAGCATGAACACTGAAGCTTTCTTT.

In its sample, this clone was seen a few times. The chain links TRBV6-5 to TRBJ2-7, with a possible D match to TRBD1 (6 bases). Between the trimmed V and J ends, which lost 8 bases and 4 bases, there was a span of 12 bases. The CDR3 has 12 amino acids. Germline lookup yields CDR1 MNHEY and CDR2 SVGAGI. CDR3 sequence (DNA): TGTGCCAGCTGGAACAGGGCATACGAGCAGTACTTC. Residues: CASWNRAYEQYF.

The rearrangement uses TRBV5-1 and TRBJ1-1; D possibly corresponds to TRBD1 (6 bases). V was shortened by 4 bases and J by 0 bases, with 10 bases between the two germline ends. Germline-derived CDR1 and CDR2 are SGHRS and YFSETQ. This CDR3 comprises 14 residues. The chain's CDR3 is CASSLRGVNTEAFF. CDR3 coding DNA: TGCGCCAGCAGCCTCAGGGGCGTGAACACTGAAGCTTTCTTT.

This clone appeared a single time. The chain employs TRBV19 and TRBJ1-4, with D possibly TRBD1 on 5 matching bases. Germline assignment: CDR1 LNHDA and CDR2 SQIVND (reference sequence). Trimming shortened V by 5 bases and J by 3 bases, and 13 bases separated the two germline ends. The CDR3 runs to 15 residues. The CDR3 region has the DNA TGTGCCAGTAGTGACTCCGGGGGATCTAATGAAAAACTGTTTTTT. Translated, it gives CASSDSGGSNEKLFF.

This clone was seen once. The V and J genes are TRBV11-3 and TRBJ2-1, with 7 nucleotides matching TRBD2. The V gene end was trimmed by 3 bases and the J gene end by 0 bases; junction bases not matched to a gene: 2. The CDR3 runs to 15 residues. Germline V gene lookup returns CDR1 SGHNT and CDR2 YENEEA. CDR3 bases: TGTGCCAGCAGCTTGAGCGGGACCTCCTACAATGAGCAGTTCTTC. Translating it yields CASSLSGTSYNEQFF.

The chain joins TRBV7-2 to TRBJ1-1; 7 bases are a match to TRBD1. This CDR3 region has 14 residues. Trimming at V came to 5 bases and at J to 3 bases, leaving 6 bases not matched to a gene. CDR1 SGHTA and CDR2 FQGNSA come from the germline V gene. The CDR3 sequence: CASSLQGVHTEAFF. The CDR3 DNA sequence: TGTGCCAGCAGCCTTCAGGGGGTTCACACTGAAGCTTTCTTT.